Each of the 24 T cell receptor beta chains below was sequenced from the same sample in a study of cytomegalovirus exposure and HLA in healthy donors. PCR primers comprised 60 Vbeta and 13 Jbeta primers. Clones were read by immunoSEQ multiplex PCR, and TCRdb kept only the in-frame ones, dropping some. The sample consists of roughly 150,000 clones, about four fifths of them appearing once. The sample comprised PBMCs. The receptors here all came from a woman in her thirties or forties in good health and CMV-seropositive.

The V gene is TRBV5-1, the J gene TRBJ2-7, with D perhaps matching TRBD1 (6 bases). V was clipped by 4 bases and J by 2 bases, with 13 bases between them. The CDR3 loop spans 14 amino acids. The V gene's germline CDR1 is SGHRS and CDR2 YFSETQ. In nucleotides, the CDR3 is TGCGCCAGCAGCGCCCACAGGGATACCTACGAGCAGTACTTC. It translates to CASSAHRDTYEQYF.

The V call is TRBV19, the J call TRBJ2-3, with 8 bases fitting TRBD2. With 8 bases clipped from V and 2 bases from J, the junction kept 9 bases outside the gene matches. Germline V gene lookup returns CDR1 LNHDA and CDR2 SQIVND (reference sequence). The CDR3 contains 15 residues. CDR3 residues: CASRGSGSLTDTQYF. In DNA, the CDR3 is TGTGCCAGTCGGGGCAGCGGGAGTCTCACAGATACGCAGTATTTT.

V and J are TRBV19 and TRBJ2-3; TRBD2 is a possible D gene (6 bases). The ends were cut back, 5 bases at V and 6 bases at J, with 15 bases in the middle. The CDR3 extends over 14 amino acids. Germline V gives CDR1 LNHDA, CDR2 SQIVND (reference sequence). CDR3 residues: CASSSSGGTDTQYF. CDR3 DNA: TGTGCCAGTAGTTCCTCGGGCGGGACTGATACGCAGTATTTT.

CDR3 in DNA: TGCAGCGCCGGGCCCAGGGGGTACGATGAGCAGTTCTTC. It translates to CSAGPRGYDEQFF. The genes are TRBV29-1 and TRBJ2-1, with 7 nucleotides matching TRBD1. The V segment lost 7 bases and the J segment 8 bases; nucleotides outside the gene matches: 11. This CDR3 is built from 13 residues. Germline assignment: CDR1 SQVTM and CDR2 ANQGSEA.

The chain recombines TRBV7-9 with TRBJ1-4, with D possibly TRBD1 on 5 matching bases. With 5 bases removed from V and 8 bases from J, the gap between germline ends came to 15 bases. Germline assignment: CDR1 SEHNR and CDR2 FQNEAQ (reference sequence). The CDR3 extends over 14 amino acids. CDR3 region: CASSPPYDSEKLFF. CDR3 nucleotide sequence: TGTGCCAGCAGCCCCCCCTACGACAGCGAAAAACTGTTTTTT.

This clone has only one observation. The chain is built from TRBV4-1 and TRBJ1-4; D is unclear. The CDR3 covers 15 residues. With 0 bases removed from V and 7 bases from J, the gap between germline ends came to 12 bases. Germline loops: CDR1 MGHRA, CDR2 YSYEKL. The CDR3 DNA reads TGCGCCAGCAGCCAAGAAGTGTGGAGAGGTGAAAAACTGTTTTTT. Its translation: CASSQEVWRGEKLFF.

The chain employs TRBV5-1 and TRBJ1-3; 10 nucleotides align to TRBD1. Germline loops: CDR1 SGHRS, CDR2 YFSETQ. This CDR3 has 15 residues. V trimming: 5 bases; J trimming: 3 bases; junction bases outside the gene matches: 5. The CDR3 sequence: CASSWTGGSGNTIYF. The CDR3 DNA reads as TGCGCCAGCAGTTGGACAGGGGGAAGTGGAAACACCATATATTTT.

This clone was counted between two and nine times. The chain carries TRBV28 and TRBJ1-2; possibly TRBD1 for D (5 bases). The ends were cut back, 8 bases at V and 2 bases at J, with 15 bases in the middle. The V gene's germline CDR1 is MDHEN and CDR2 SYDVKM. This CDR3 comprises 14 residues. The DNA of the CDR3 is TGTGCCAGCTCGATTGCGGACAAAAACTATGGCTACACCTTC. Protein sequence: CASSIADKNYGYTF.

The chain recombines TRBV28 with TRBJ1-5, with TRBD1 matching 7 bases. V shed 4 bases, J shed 1 base, and the junction held 4 bases outside the gene matches. The CDR3 spans 15 residues. Germline V lookup: CDR1 MDHEN, CDR2 SYDVKM. This CDR3 reads CASSSGTVSNQPQHF. In DNA form, the CDR3 reads TGTGCCAGCAGTTCTGGGACAGTAAGCAATCAGCCCCAGCATTTT. The complete variable domain, with remaining parts taken from reference TRBV28 and TRBJ1-5, reads DVKVTQSSRYLVKRTGEKVFLECVQDMDHENMFWYRQDPGLGLRLIYFSYDVKMKEKGDIPEGYSVSREKKERFSLILESASTNQTSMYLCASSSGTVSNQPQHFGDGTRLSIL.

V usage is TRBV21-1 and J usage is TRBJ2-1; TRBD2 is the table's D call and was not checked against the DNA. TRBV21-1 is listed as a pseudogene. CDR3 length equals 14 residues. CDR3 DNA sequence: TGTGCCAGCAGCGAAGATCCGGGGTACAATGAGCAGTTCTTC. This gives the protein CASSEDPGYNEQFF.

The gene calls are TRBV19 and TRBJ1-5; 7 nucleotides line up with TRBD1. Germline values: CDR1 LNHDA, CDR2 SQIVND (reference sequence). This CDR3 spans 14 amino acids. Trimming removed 9 bases from V and 5 bases from J; junction bases left unmatched: 10. The CDR3 region has the DNA TGTGCCAGCACATCGTGGACAGGACATCAGCCCCAGCATTTT. Translation: CASTSWTGHQPQHF.

The sample holds a few counts of this clone. The chain has TRBV6-1 and TRBJ2-1, with TRBD2 identical over 11 bases. Germline loops: CDR1 MNHNS, CDR2 SASEGT. Trimming took 0 bases from V and 3 from J; bases not matched to a gene: 4. The CDR3 length is 17 residues. The CDR3 here is CASSEAPTSGSYNEQFF. The CDR3 DNA follows: TGTGCCAGCAGTGAAGCCCCAACTAGCGGGAGCTACAATGAGCAGTTCTTC.

This sequence joins TRBV7-3 and TRBJ2-5; TRBD2 is a possible D gene (7 bases). There are 15 residues in the CDR3. V was clipped by 5 bases and J by 1 base, with 14 bases between them. Germline V CDR1 and CDR2: SGHTA, FQGTGA. The CDR3 region has the DNA TGTGCCAGCAGCCAGAACCGGGGGGCCCAAGAGACCCAGTACTTC. It translates to CASSQNRGAQETQYF.

DNA for the CDR3: TGTGCCAGCAGCTTATTAGTCGGAGCCGAGCAGTACTTC. Translated: CASSLLVGAEQYF. The J gene is TRBJ2-5, the V gene TRBV7-6; no definite D call. The tail of the sequence fits TRBJ2-7 better, so the J call may be wrong. Germline assignment: CDR1 SGHVS and CDR2 FNYEAQ. The CDR3 totals 13 residues.

This clone has more than one count but fewer than ten. The chain combines TRBV6-5 with TRBJ1-2; no reliable D call. CDR3 length equals 15 residues. V lost 8 bases and J 5 bases, leaving 21 bases between the germline ends. Germline V CDR1 and CDR2: MNHEY, SVGAGI. As DNA, the CDR3 is TGTGCCAGCGCAACCCAAGCAGGCGCCCCTTATGGCTACACCTTC. Protein: CASATQAGAPYGYTF.

The chain is built from TRBV7-9 and TRBJ2-3; a weak D match, TRBD1 (5 bases). There are 16 residues in the CDR3. V lost 5 bases and J lost 2, with 17 bases in between. Germline CDR1 is SEHNR and CDR2 is FQNEAQ (reference sequence). CDR3 sequence (DNA): TGTGCCAGCAGCCAGGGCGCCAGGGCAGTCACAGATACGCAGTATTTT. Protein sequence: CASSQGARAVTDTQYF.

The CDR3 here is CASSRGQSEAFF. In DNA, the CDR3 is TGCGCCAGCAGCCGAGGGCAGAGTGAAGCTTTCTTT. The genes are TRBV23-1 and TRBJ1-1; D remains ambiguous. TRBV23-1 is given ORF status, its function remaining uncertain. V was cut by 6 bases and J by 7 bases, with 12 bases left in between. This CDR3 contains 12 residues.

This clone was observed a few times. J is TRBJ1-2 and V is TRBV25-1; 7 bases match TRBD1. Per the germline V gene, CDR1 is MGHDK and CDR2 is SYGVNS. The CDR3 contains 12 residues. V was pared by 10 bases and J by 9 bases, with 11 bases of the junction left unmatched. CDR3 in amino acids: CATSRTGGSYTF. CDR3 coding DNA: TGTGCCACCAGCCGGACAGGTGGGAGCTACACCTTC.

The CDR3 DNA reads TGTGCCAGTAGTACCTCGCGGTGGGCGAACACCGGGGAGCTGTTTTTT. It is translated as CASSTSRWANTGELFF. The rearrangement joins TRBV19 to TRBJ2-2; D not resolved. Looked up from germline, CDR1 is LNHDA and CDR2 is SQIVND (reference sequence). The V end was cut by 4 bases, the J end by 0 bases, with 12 bases between. This CDR3 comprises 16 residues.

The V and J genes are TRBV14 and TRBJ2-7; 7 positions agree with TRBD2. The trim removed 1 base at V and 12 bases at J, leaving 9 bases unmatched. Germline V CDR1 and CDR2: SGHDN, FVKESK. The CDR3 totals 13 residues. CDR3 region: CASSQGAAGVGYF. The CDR3 DNA is TGTGCCAGCAGCCAAGGGGCTGCGGGAGTGGGGTACTTC.

V is TRBV19 and J is TRBJ2-7, with 7 bases identical to TRBD2. The CDR3 totals 13 residues. Germline V lookup: CDR1 LNHDA, CDR2 SQIVND (reference sequence). V trimming: 8 bases; J trimming: 3 bases; junction bases outside the gene matches: 7. The CDR3: CASSLQRGYEQYF. DNA of the CDR3: TGTGCCAGTTCGCTTCAGCGGGGCTACGAGCAGTACTTC.

The chain employs TRBV4-2 and TRBJ1-2, with D perhaps matching TRBD1 (6 bases). CDR3 length equals 19 residues. V was shortened by 0 bases and J by 1 base, with 21 bases between the two germline ends. Germline V lookup: CDR1 LGHNA, CDR2 YNFKEQ. Here the CDR3 DNA reads TGTGCCAGCAGCCAAGATCCCCTCCGGGACACTCCGGTTAACTATGGCTACACCTTC. Protein: CASSQDPLRDTPVNYGYTF.

This chain uses TRBV6-1 with TRBJ1-1; D call uncertain. Trimming shortened V by 2 bases and J by 5 bases, and 9 bases separated the two germline ends. From germline, CDR1 is MNHNS and CDR2 SASEGT. CDR3 length equals 13 residues. Here the CDR3 reads CASSEYTETEAFF. The CDR3 DNA reads as TGTGCCAGCAGTGAATACACGGAGACTGAAGCTTTCTTT.

The chain combines TRBV7-2 with TRBJ2-1; 10 positions agree with TRBD1. The V gene end was trimmed by 5 bases and the J gene end by 3 bases; junction bases not matched to a gene: 7. This CDR3 region has 16 residues. Germline V gene data show CDR1 as SGHTA and CDR2 as FQGNSA. The CDR3 region has the DNA TGTGCCAGCAGCCCTCCTGGACAGGGGGGCTACAATGAGCAGTTCTTC. Translating it yields CASSPPGQGGYNEQFF. The entire variable domain, with the rest obtained from reference TRBV7-2 and TRBJ2-1, is as follows: GAGVSQSPSNKVTEKGKDVELRCDPISGHTALYWYRQSLGQGLEFLIYFQGNSAPDKSGLPSDRFSAERTGGSVSTLTIQRTQQEDSAVYLCASSPPGQGGYNEQFFGPGTRLTVL.